The present T cell receptor beta chain was sequenced within a study of blood T cell repertoires in COVID-19. The V end was cut by 5 bases, the J end by 3 bases, with 17 bases between. CDR3 length equals 16 residues. CDR1 and CDR2 (germline): KGHSH, LQKENI. Authors' methods: Nucleated cell number was recorded as an estimate derived from reference gene primer amplification. Clones were sequenced by immunoSEQ multiplex PCR, and TCRdb holds only the in-frame ones, with some missing. The V and J calls and clone size were taken over from that table, and D and trimming were inferred from the DNA. Of 150,000 to 200,000 clones listed, around 89% were seen once; the top ten hold approximately 4.5%.

The sequenced material came from peripheral blood. This chain uses TRBV18 with TRBJ2-1, with a tentative D call TRBD2 (5 bases). This receptor was taken from a human donor in a cohort sampled during active COVID-19. The DNA for the CDR3 is TGTGCCAGCTCAACTCGGACCCGGGGATACTACAATGAGCAGTTCTTC. It specifies CASSTRTRGYYNEQFF. Combining the CDR3 with reference TRBV18 and TRBJ2-1 gives the whole variable domain NAGVMQNPRHLVRRRGQEARLRCSPMKGHSHVYWYRQLPEEGLKFMVYLQKENIIDESGMPKERFSAEFPKEGPSILRIQQVVRGDSAAYFCASSTRTRGYYNEQFFGPGTRLTVL.